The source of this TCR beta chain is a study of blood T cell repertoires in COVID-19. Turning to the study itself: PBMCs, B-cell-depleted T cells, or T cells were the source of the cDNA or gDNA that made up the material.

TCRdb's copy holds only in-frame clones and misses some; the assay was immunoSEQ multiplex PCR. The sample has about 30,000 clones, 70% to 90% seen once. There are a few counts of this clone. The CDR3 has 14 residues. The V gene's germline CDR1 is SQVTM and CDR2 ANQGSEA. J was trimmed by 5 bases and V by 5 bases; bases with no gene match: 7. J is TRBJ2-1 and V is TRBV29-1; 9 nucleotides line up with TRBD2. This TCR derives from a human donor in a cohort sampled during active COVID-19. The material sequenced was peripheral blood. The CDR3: CSVRLAEGNNEQFF. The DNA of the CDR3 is TGCAGCGTTCGACTAGCGGAGGGAAACAATGAGCAGTTCTTC.